These 28 T cell receptor beta chains were sequenced from one sample in a study of T-cell memory formation after mild COVID-19. MiXCR, applied by TCRdb to the 5' RACE reads, yields one record per CDR3 protein. The sample shows over 130,000 distinct CDR3 sequences, more than 13% of them seen only once. Sequenced sample: PBMCs or a T cell subset sorted from them (not recorded which). The receptors stem from an adult woman who had mild COVID-19 (a few samples of this study predate the infection). Cell type and time point are not known.

V usage is TRBV12-3 or TRBV12-4 and J usage is TRBJ1-2; 7 bases align to TRBD1. V was pared by 6 bases and J by 10 bases, with 14 bases of the junction left unmatched. CDR3 length: 14 amino acids. The CDR3 reads CASSPGSGQGDYTF. The CDR3 DNA is TGTGCCAGCAGCCCGGGCAGCGGCCAGGGGGACTACACCTTC.

J is TRBJ1-2 and V is TRBV9; maybe TRBD1 (5 bases). This CDR3 contains 12 residues. Trimming shortened V by 3 bases and J by 4 bases, and 7 bases separated the two germline ends. Germline values: CDR1 SGDLS, CDR2 YYNGEE. CDR3 amino acids: CASSGTGYGYTF. The CDR3 region has the DNA TGTGCCAGCAGCGGAACAGGCTATGGCTACACCTTC.

For the CDR3, the DNA is TGTGCCAGCAGCTTAGGTTATTACAGGGGGGAGGATGAGCAGTTCTTC. Protein sequence: CASSLGYYRGEDEQFF. This chain uses TRBV7-9 with TRBJ2-1; 8 bases are a match to TRBD1. Trimming took 1 base from V and 8 from J; bases not matched to a gene: 10. The CDR3 contains 16 residues. The germline V gene encodes CDR1 SEHNR and CDR2 FQNEAQ (reference sequence).

The chain couples TRBV6-6 to TRBJ1-5, with D hard to call. The CDR3 is 18 amino acids. Trimming left V 6 bases short and J 0 bases short, with 21 bases between. The germline CDR1 and CDR2 sequences are MNHNY and SVGAGI (reference sequence). In DNA form, the CDR3 reads TGTGCCAGCAGCCTAAACCGGCGGAGCGACGATAGCAATCAGCCCCAGCATTTT. This encodes CASSLNRRSDDSNQPQHF.

This chain links TRBV14 with TRBJ1-1; D remains unclear. This CDR3 comprises 14 residues. Germline V gene sequence: CDR1 SGHDN, CDR2 FVKESK. Trimming pared 6 bases from V and 4 bases from J, leaving 15 bases between. CDR3 sequence: CASRSDLSGTEAFF. The CDR3 nucleotides are TGTGCCAGCAGATCGGACCTGAGCGGCACTGAAGCTTTCTTT.

This clonotype came up a few times. This rearrangement joins TRBV12-3 or TRBV12-4 to TRBJ2-1; D ambiguous. This CDR3 is built from 16 residues. Trimming shortened V by 7 bases and J by 5 bases, and 21 bases separated the two germline ends. CDR3 DNA: TGTGCCAGCACCACCCACCCGGTTTCTGAGAACAATGAGCAGTTCTTC. Encoded protein: CASTTHPVSENNEQFF.

This clonotype was observed at least ten times. The rearrangement joins TRBV12-3 or TRBV12-4 to TRBJ2-7, with 8 bases that match TRBD1. V gave up 6 bases and J gave up 12 bases; unmatched junction bases: 16. The length of the CDR3 is 14 residues. The CDR3 bases are TGTGCCAGCAGCCCCGGGACAGGTAACTTACCACGGTACTTC. Translated: CASSPGTGNLPRYF.

This clonotype has more than one count but fewer than ten. The chain has TRBV25-1 and TRBJ2-7; D remains ambiguous. Germline CDR1 and CDR2: MGHDK and SYGVNS. The CDR3 is 13 residues long. V gave up 3 bases and J gave up 2 bases, with 8 bases separating them. Here the CDR3 reads CASSDPGAYEQYF. The CDR3 DNA is TGTGCCAGCAGTGATCCAGGAGCCTACGAGCAGTACTTC.

This clonotype was observed a handful of times. The CDR3 is CASSQEFGAGNYEQYF. Written as DNA, the CDR3 is TGTGCCAGCAGCCAAGAATTTGGAGCGGGAAACTACGAGCAGTACTTC. This sequence joins TRBV4-2 and TRBJ2-7; 7 bases are a match to TRBD2. J gave up 3 bases and V 0 bases, and 8 bases lay outside the gene matches. This CDR3 contains 16 residues. Germline V gives CDR1 LGHNA, CDR2 YNFKEQ.

The chain is built from TRBV15 and TRBJ2-2; D is possibly TRBD2 (5 bases). Germline V gene data show CDR1 as LNHNV and CDR2 as YYDKDF (reference sequence). Trimming cost V 2 bases and J 4 bases, with 11 bases left between them. This CDR3 spans 15 amino acids. For the CDR3, the DNA is TGTGCCACCAGCAGAACTAAGGCGGGCACCGGGGAGCTGTTTTTT. Its translation is CATSRTKAGTGELFF.

This clonotype was picked up a small number of times. V gene TRBV3-1 combines with J gene TRBJ2-1; D is uncertain. V lost 1 base and J lost 8, with 15 bases in between. The germline V gene encodes CDR1 LGHDT and CDR2 YNNKEL (reference sequence). The CDR3 consists of 15 residues. The CDR3 DNA reads TGTGCCAGCAGCCAAGGTTTATCAAACTGGCATGAGCAGTTCTTC. Protein: CASSQGLSNWHEQFF.

V usage is TRBV27 and J usage is TRBJ2-2; 13 nucleotides match TRBD2. CDR3 size: 16 residues. The germline CDR1 and CDR2 sequences are MNHEY and SMNVEV (reference sequence). V gave up 1 base and J gave up 4 bases; unmatched junction bases: 0. The DNA of the CDR3 is TGTGCCAGCAGTTTATGGACTAGCGGGAGCACCGGGGAGCTGTTTTTT. Translated, it gives CASSLWTSGSTGELFF.

CDR3 sequence reads: CASSGGATNEQFF. As DNA, the CDR3 is TGTGCCAGCAGCGGGGGGGCTACCAATGAGCAGTTCTTC. The rearrangement joins TRBV9 to TRBJ2-1; D could derive from TRBD1 or TRBD2 (6 bases each). The length of the CDR3 is 13 residues. Germline V gene sequence: CDR1 SGDLS, CDR2 YYNGEE. The ends were cut back, 3 bases at V and 6 bases at J, with 10 bases in the middle. Filled out from reference TRBV9 and TRBJ2-1, the complete variable domain reads DSGVTQTPKHLITATGQRVTLRCSPRSGDLSVYWYQQSLDQGLQFLIQYYNGEERAKGNILERFSAQQFPDLHSELNLSSLELGDSALYFCASSGGATNEQFFGPGTRLTVL.

V and J are TRBV6-5 and TRBJ1-1; D might be TRBD1 (5 bases). The V gene's germline CDR1 is MNHEY and CDR2 SVGAGI. The CDR3 has 15 amino acids. With 6 bases removed from V and 4 bases from J, the gap between germline ends came to 18 bases. The CDR3 DNA reads as TGTGCCAGCAGGGAGACCGGGACGGCGTCCACTGAAGCTTTCTTT. Protein product: CASRETGTASTEAFF.

This clonotype has only a few counts. The chain links TRBV20-1 to TRBJ2-7, with D maybe TRBD1 (5 bases). The length of the CDR3 is 12 residues. In germline, CDR1 is DFQATT, CDR2 SNEGSKA (reference sequence). V was pared by 4 bases and J by 0 bases, with 7 bases between. This CDR3 is CSAKTGSYEQYF. CDR3 DNA sequence: TGCAGTGCTAAAACAGGCTCCTACGAGCAGTACTTC.

V and J are TRBV6-1 and TRBJ2-7; no definite D call. The V gene's germline CDR1 is MNHNS and CDR2 SASEGT. V was pared by 2 bases and J by 3 bases, with 20 bases between. The CDR3 extends over 17 amino acids. CDR3 sequence reads: CASSERAGESGYYEQYF. The CDR3 DNA reads as TGTGCCAGCAGTGAAAGGGCAGGAGAGTCCGGGTACTACGAGCAGTACTTC.

V is TRBV5-1 and J is TRBJ2-3; the D gene is possibly TRBD1 (6 bases). The germline V and J ends were trimmed by 4 bases and 1 base, with 25 bases remaining between them. Germline V lookup: CDR1 SGHRS, CDR2 YFSETQ. This CDR3 has 19 residues. The CDR3 loop reads CASSRAGVMDVTGTDTQYF. CDR3 coding DNA: TGCGCCAGCAGCCGGGCAGGGGTAATGGATGTGACGGGCACAGATACGCAGTATTTT. The full variable domain, completed using reference TRBV5-1 and TRBJ2-3, is KAGVTQTPRYLIKTRGQQVTLSCSPISGHRSVSWYQQTPGQGLQFLFEYFSETQRNKGNFPGRFSGRQFSNSRSEMNVSTLELGDSALYLCASSRAGVMDVTGTDTQYFGPGTRLTVL.

This clonotype has more than one count but fewer than ten. The rearrangement joins TRBV27 to TRBJ1-1; tentative D call: TRBD1 (5 bases). Germline V gene lookup returns CDR1 MNHEY and CDR2 SMNVEV (reference sequence). The CDR3 consists of 15 residues. The germline V and J ends were trimmed by 0 bases and 3 bases, with 11 bases remaining between them. This chain's CDR3 is CASSLSPGPYTEAFF. The DNA of the CDR3 is TGTGCCAGCAGTTTATCGCCGGGGCCGTACACTGAAGCTTTCTTT.

This clonotype was seen more than once but under ten times. The rearrangement uses TRBV3-1 and TRBJ2-1; D might be TRBD2 (7 bases). The V end was cut by 0 bases, the J end by 0 bases, with 15 bases between. Germline loops: CDR1 LGHDT, CDR2 YNNKEL (reference sequence). The CDR3 contains 18 residues. In nucleotides, the CDR3 is TGTGCCAGCAGCCAAGATGGGGGCGGGGGTACCTCCTACAATGAGCAGTTCTTC. This encodes CASSQDGGGGTSYNEQFF.

This chain joins TRBV12-3 or TRBV12-4 and TRBJ1-5, with a tentative D call TRBD1 (6 bases). The CDR3 has 14 amino acids. Deletions cut 6 bases from V and 3 bases from J, with 12 bases between. Written as DNA, the CDR3 is TGTGCCAGCAGCCCGGACAGCTTCAATCAGCCCCAGCATTTT. It codes for CASSPDSFNQPQHF.

This clonotype was detected only a few times. The CDR3 reads CASTEVPANTGELFF. DNA for the CDR3: TGTGCCAGCACCGAAGTCCCGGCGAACACCGGGGAGCTGTTTTTT. The V and J genes are TRBV6-5 and TRBJ2-2; D gene uncertain. The CDR3 is made up of 15 amino acids. V lost 7 bases to trimming and J lost 0 bases, with 12 bases between them. Germline V CDR1 and CDR2: MNHEY, SVGAGI.

The chain employs TRBV4-3 and TRBJ2-1; D not resolved. Trimming removed 1 base from V and 3 bases from J, with 4 bases in between. CDR1 is LGHNA, CDR2 YSLEER, per germline. The CDR3 is made up of 13 amino acids. The CDR3 DNA reads as TGCGCCAGCAGCCAAGGCTACTACAATGAGCAGTTCTTC. Protein: CASSQGYYNEQFF.

There are a few counts of this clonotype. This chain links TRBV23-1 with TRBJ2-1; 13 nucleotides match TRBD2. TRBV23-1 is treated as an ORF (open reading frame) with a function not yet certain. V was clipped by 8 bases and J by 0 bases; unmatched bases: 13. The CDR3 runs to 19 residues. In DNA, the CDR3 is TGCGCCAGCTCACGGAGGGGGGGGACTAGCGGGATCTCCTACAATGAGCAGTTCTTC. Amino acids: CASSRRGGTSGISYNEQFF.

This clonotype has only a few counts. CDR3 sequence: CASSFGLAGVETQYF. CDR3 bases: TGTGCCAGCAGTTTCGGACTAGCGGGAGTAGAGACCCAGTACTTC. The chain links TRBV27 to TRBJ2-5; 13 bases agree with TRBD2. The V segment lost 3 bases and the J segment 4 bases; nucleotides outside the gene matches: 2. Looked up from germline, CDR1 is MNHEY and CDR2 is SMNVEV (reference sequence). CDR3 length: 15 amino acids.

The table lists this clonotype with a few counts. The genes are TRBV27 and TRBJ2-7; 7 bases fit TRBD1. This CDR3 has 14 residues. Germline V gene sequence: CDR1 MNHEY, CDR2 SMNVEV (reference sequence). Trimming took 5 bases from V and 4 from J; bases not matched to a gene: 8. The CDR3 region is CASSDDRAPYEQYF. The CDR3 region has the DNA TGTGCCAGCAGTGACGACAGGGCCCCGTACGAGCAGTACTTC.

This clonotype showed up just a few times. The chain combines TRBV7-9 with TRBJ2-5; D is ambiguous. This CDR3 is built from 13 residues. The V gene's germline CDR1 is SEHNR and CDR2 FQNEAQ (reference sequence). V lost 5 bases, J lost 6 bases, and 13 bases lay in between. The CDR3 DNA reads TGTGCCAGCAGCCTACTGGAGATCCAGACCCAGTACTTC. Translated: CASSLLEIQTQYF. Based on the CDR3 plus reference TRBV7-9 and TRBJ2-5, the full variable domain is DTGVSQNPRHKITKRGQNVTFRCDPISEHNRLYWYRQTLGQGPEFLTYFQNEAQLEKSRLLSDRFSAERPKGSFSTLEIQRTEQGDSAMYLCASSLLEIQTQYFGPGTRLLVL.

Here the CDR3 reads CASGPTGGSTDTQYF. CDR3 nucleotide sequence: TGCGCCAGCGGCCCGACAGGGGGTAGCACAGATACGCAGTATTTT. The V gene is TRBV5-1, the J gene TRBJ2-3, with TRBD1 matching over 9 bases. This CDR3 region has 15 residues. Germline CDR1 and CDR2: SGHRS and YFSETQ. J lost 0 bases, V lost 7 bases, and 6 bases had no gene match.

This clonotype came up a few times. The chain joins TRBV29-1 to TRBJ1-2; D possibly corresponds to TRBD1 (6 bases). The CDR3 extends over 15 amino acids. CDR1 is SQVTM, CDR2 ANQGSEA, per germline. Between the trimmed V and J ends, which lost 0 bases and 2 bases, there was a span of 13 bases. CDR3 in amino acids: CSVEDLGRGNYGYTF. The DNA of the CDR3 is TGCAGCGTTGAAGATCTAGGCAGGGGAAACTATGGCTACACCTTC.